This T cell receptor (beta chain) was captured in a study of neurological immune-mediated disorders. TCRdb called the 5' RACE reads again in MiXCR, with one record for every CDR3 protein. The sample carries more than 70,000 distinct CDR3 sequences, 10% recorded once. This clonotype was seen a few times. Specified time point: longitudinal time-point 1 (baseline). Unsorted libraries were generated from 2 million PBMCs. These cells had been stored in RNAlater at -80 C. With 5 bases removed from V and 1 base from J, the gap between germline ends came to 5 bases. The CDR3 is 12 amino acids. Germline assignment: CDR1 SEHNR and CDR2 FQNEAQ (reference sequence).

This clonotype was sampled from a man aged 25-45 years in good health. The rearrangement links TRBV7-9 to TRBJ1-2, with a tentative D call TRBD1 (5 bases). Sample: PBMCs. The CDR3 sequence is CASSGGNYGYTF. The CDR3 DNA reads TGTGCCAGCAGCGGGGGTAACTATGGCTACACCTTC. The entire variable domain, with the rest obtained from reference TRBV7-9 and TRBJ1-2, is as follows: DTGVSQNPRHKITKRGQNVTFRCDPISEHNRLYWYRQTLGQGPEFLTYFQNEAQLEKSRLLSDRFSAERPKGSFSTLEIQRTEQGDSAMYLCASSGGNYGYTFGSGTRLTVV.